This T cell receptor beta chain appears in the sequencing data of a study of blood T cells in healthy people across ages. Whole-study findings and limits: Estimates drawn from one million T cells were deemed to understate diversity.

In its sample, this clonotype was seen a few times. What it binds is unknown. With 1 base clipped from V and 2 bases from J, the junction kept 6 bases outside the gene matches. Germline CDR1 is SGHTS and CDR2 is YDEGEE. CDR3 length: 16 amino acids. With a J-beta primer mix and a sample-barcoded 5' primer, a second PCR ran about 7 to 12 cycles. With 12 random nucleotides, a template-switch adaptor tagged each individual cDNA molecule. CDR3-containing paired-end reads numbered at least 2.5 million in each sample. One entry per CDR3 protein, called by TCRdb with MiXCR from the 5' RACE reads. This sample has around 1,700,000 distinct CDR3 sequences; under 30% occur once, and the top ten carry less than 9.5%. It was roughly 10 milliliters of peripheral blood that were drawn from each donor.

V usage is TRBV5-8 and J usage is TRBJ2-3; 8 bases are shared with TRBD2. Material: blood. The clonotype was recovered from a woman between 25 and 40 years old in good health. The CDR3 protein is CASSLRISGDTDTQYF. DNA for the CDR3: TGTGCCAGCAGCTTGAGAATTAGCGGGGACACAGATACGCAGTATTTT.